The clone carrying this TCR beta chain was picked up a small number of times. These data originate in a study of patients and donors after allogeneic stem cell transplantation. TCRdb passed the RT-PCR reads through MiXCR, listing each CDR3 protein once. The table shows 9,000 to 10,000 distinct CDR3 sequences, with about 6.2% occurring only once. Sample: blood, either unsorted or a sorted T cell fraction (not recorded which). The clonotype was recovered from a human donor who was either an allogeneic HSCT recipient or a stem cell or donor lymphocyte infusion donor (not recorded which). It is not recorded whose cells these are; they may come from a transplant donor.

CDR3 nucleotides: TGTGCCAGCAGCGCTCAAAACCGGGTTGCTGGGGCCAACGTCCTGACTTTC. This codes for CASSAQNRVAGANVLTF. The V gene is TRBV4-2, the J gene TRBJ2-6; D is uncertain. Looked up from germline, CDR1 is LGHNA and CDR2 is YNFKEQ. CDR3 length: 17 residues. Trimming pared 5 bases from V and 2 bases from J, leaving 16 bases between.